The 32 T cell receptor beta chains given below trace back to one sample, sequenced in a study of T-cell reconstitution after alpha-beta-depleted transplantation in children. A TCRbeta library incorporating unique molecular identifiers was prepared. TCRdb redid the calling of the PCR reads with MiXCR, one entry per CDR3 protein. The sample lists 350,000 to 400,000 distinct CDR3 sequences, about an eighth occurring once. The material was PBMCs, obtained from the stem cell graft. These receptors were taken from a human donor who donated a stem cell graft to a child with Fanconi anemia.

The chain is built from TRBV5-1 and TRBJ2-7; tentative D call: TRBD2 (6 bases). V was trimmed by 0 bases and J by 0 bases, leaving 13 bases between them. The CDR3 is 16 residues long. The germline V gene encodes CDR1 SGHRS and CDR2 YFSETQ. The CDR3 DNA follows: TGCGCCAGCAGCTTGGCCAAGTCCGGGAGCTCCTACGAGCAGTACGTC. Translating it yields CASSLAKSGSSYEQYV.

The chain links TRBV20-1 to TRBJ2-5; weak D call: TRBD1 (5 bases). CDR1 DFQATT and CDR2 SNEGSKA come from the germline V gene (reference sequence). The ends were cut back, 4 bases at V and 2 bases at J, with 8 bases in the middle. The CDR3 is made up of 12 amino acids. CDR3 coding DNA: TGCAGTGCTAAAGGGGATCAAGAGACCCAGTACTTC. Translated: CSAKGDQETQYF.

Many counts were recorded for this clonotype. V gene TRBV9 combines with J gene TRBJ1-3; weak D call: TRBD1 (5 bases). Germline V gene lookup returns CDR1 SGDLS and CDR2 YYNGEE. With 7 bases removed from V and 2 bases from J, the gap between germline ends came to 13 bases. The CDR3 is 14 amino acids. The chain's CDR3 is CASGTGRTGNTIYF. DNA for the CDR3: TGTGCCAGCGGGACTGGAAGAACTGGAAACACCATATATTTT.

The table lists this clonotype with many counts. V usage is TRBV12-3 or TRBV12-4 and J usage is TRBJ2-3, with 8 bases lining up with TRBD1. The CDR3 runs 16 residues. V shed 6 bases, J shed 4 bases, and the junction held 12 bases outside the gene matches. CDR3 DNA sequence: TGTGCCAGCAGCCGGAAGGACAGGGATGGGGCAGATACGCAGTATTTT. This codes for CASSRKDRDGADTQYF.

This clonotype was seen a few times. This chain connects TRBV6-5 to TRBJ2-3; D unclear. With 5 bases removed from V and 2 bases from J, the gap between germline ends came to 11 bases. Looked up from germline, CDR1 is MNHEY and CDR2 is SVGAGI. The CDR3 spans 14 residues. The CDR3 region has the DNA TGTGCCAGCAGTCACACGGGCGTCACAGATACGCAGTATTTT. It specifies CASSHTGVTDTQYF.

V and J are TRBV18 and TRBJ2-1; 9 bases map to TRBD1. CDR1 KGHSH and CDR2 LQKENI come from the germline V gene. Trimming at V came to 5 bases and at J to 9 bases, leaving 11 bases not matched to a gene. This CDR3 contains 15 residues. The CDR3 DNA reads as TGTGCCAGCTCATTCGGACAGGGGAGGCTAGCTGAGCAGTTCTTC. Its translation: CASSFGQGRLAEQFF.

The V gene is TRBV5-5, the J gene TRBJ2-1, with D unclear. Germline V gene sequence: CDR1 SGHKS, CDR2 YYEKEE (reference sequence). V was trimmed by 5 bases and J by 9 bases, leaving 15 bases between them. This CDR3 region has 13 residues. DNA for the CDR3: TGTGCCAGCAGTCCCATGTGGGGATTTGAGCAGTTCTTC. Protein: CASSPMWGFEQFF. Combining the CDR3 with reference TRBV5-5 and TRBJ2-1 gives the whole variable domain DAGVTQSPTHLIKTRGQQVTLRCSPISGHKSVSWYQQVLGQGPQFIFQYYEKEERGRGNFPDRFSARQFPNYSSELNVNALLLGDSALYLCASSPMWGFEQFFGPGTRLTVL.

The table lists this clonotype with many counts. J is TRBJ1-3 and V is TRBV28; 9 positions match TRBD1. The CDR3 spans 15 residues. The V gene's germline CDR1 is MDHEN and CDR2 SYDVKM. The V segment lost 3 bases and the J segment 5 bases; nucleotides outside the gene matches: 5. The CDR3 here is CASSFRTGDRNTIYF. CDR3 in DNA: TGTGCCAGCAGTTTCAGGACAGGGGATAGAAACACCATATATTTT.

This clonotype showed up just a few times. CDR3 DNA sequence: TGTGCCAGCAGCTTAGAGGGACAGGGGACTGAAGCTTTCTTT. Translating it yields CASSLEGQGTEAFF. This sequence joins TRBV7-2 and TRBJ1-1, with TRBD1 matching over 10 bases. There are 14 residues in the CDR3. Germline CDR1 and CDR2: SGHTA and FQGNSA. J gave up 5 bases and V 1 base, and 1 base lay outside the gene matches. Variable domain in full (rest from reference TRBV7-2 and TRBJ1-1): GAGVSQSPSNKVTEKGKDVELRCDPISGHTALYWYRQSLGQGLEFLIYFQGNSAPDKSGLPSDRFSAERTGGSVSTLTIQRTQQEDSAVYLCASSLEGQGTEAFFGQGTRLTVV.

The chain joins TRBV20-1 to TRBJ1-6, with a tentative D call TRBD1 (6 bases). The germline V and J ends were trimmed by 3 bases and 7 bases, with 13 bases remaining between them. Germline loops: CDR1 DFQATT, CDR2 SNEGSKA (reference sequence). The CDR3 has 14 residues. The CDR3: CSASARGQNSPLHF. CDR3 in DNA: TGCAGTGCTAGTGCCAGGGGTCAAAATTCACCCCTCCACTTT.

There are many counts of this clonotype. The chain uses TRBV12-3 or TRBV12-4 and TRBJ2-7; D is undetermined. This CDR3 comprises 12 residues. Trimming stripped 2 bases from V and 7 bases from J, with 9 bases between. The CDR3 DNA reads TGTGCCAGCAGTTTACCCCTGGGGGAGCAGTACGTC. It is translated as CASSLPLGEQYV.

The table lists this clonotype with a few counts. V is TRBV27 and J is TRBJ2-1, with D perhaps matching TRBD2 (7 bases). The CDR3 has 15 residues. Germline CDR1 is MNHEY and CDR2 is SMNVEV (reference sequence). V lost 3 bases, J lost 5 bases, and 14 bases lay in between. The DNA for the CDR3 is TGTGCCAGCAGTTTCATAGGGGGGGAAAACAATGAGCAGTTCTTC. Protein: CASSFIGGENNEQFF.

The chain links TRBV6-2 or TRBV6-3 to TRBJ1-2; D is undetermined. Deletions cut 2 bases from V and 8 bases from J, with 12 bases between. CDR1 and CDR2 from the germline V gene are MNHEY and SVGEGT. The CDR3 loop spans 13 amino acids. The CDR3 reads CASSYKVGGGYTF. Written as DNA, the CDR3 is TGTGCCAGCAGTTACAAGGTTGGTGGCGGCTACACCTTC.

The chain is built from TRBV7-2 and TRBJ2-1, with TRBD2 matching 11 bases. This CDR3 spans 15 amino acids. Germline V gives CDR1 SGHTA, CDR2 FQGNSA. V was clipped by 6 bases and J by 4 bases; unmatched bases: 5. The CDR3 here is CASSPIAGGYNEQFF. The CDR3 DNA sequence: TGTGCCAGCAGTCCAATAGCGGGGGGGTACAATGAGCAGTTCTTC. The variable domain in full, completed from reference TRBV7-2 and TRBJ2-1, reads GAGVSQSPSNKVTEKGKDVELRCDPISGHTALYWYRQSLGQGLEFLIYFQGNSAPDKSGLPSDRFSAERTGGSVSTLTIQRTQQEDSAVYLCASSPIAGGYNEQFFGPGTRLTVL.

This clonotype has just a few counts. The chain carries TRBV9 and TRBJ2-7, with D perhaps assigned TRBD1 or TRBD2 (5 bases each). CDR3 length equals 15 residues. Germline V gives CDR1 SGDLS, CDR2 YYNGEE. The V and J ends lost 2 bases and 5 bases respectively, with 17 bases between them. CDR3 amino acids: CASSVTGASGHEQYF. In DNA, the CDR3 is TGTGCCAGCAGCGTCACCGGGGCCTCGGGCCACGAGCAGTACTTC.

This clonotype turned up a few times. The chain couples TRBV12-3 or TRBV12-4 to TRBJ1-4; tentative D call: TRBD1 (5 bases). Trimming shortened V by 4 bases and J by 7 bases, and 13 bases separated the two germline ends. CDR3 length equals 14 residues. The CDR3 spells CASSSDTDPEKLFF. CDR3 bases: TGTGCCAGCAGTTCGGACACAGATCCTGAAAAACTGTTTTTT.

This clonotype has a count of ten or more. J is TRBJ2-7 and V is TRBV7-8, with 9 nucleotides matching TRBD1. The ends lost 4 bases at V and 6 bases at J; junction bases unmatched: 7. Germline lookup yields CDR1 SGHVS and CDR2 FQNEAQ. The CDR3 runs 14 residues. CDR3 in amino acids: CASSYRDRVGEQYV. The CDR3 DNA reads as TGTGCCAGCAGCTACCGGGACAGGGTCGGCGAGCAGTACGTC.

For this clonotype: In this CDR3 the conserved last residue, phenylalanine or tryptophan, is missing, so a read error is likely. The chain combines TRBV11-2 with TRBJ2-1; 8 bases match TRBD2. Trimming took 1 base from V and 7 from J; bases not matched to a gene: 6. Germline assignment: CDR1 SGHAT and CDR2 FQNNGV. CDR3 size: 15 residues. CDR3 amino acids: CASSLVYGGANEQFY. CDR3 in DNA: TGTGCCAGCAGCTTAGTCTACGGGGGGGCAAATGAGCAGTTCTAC.

In DNA, the CDR3 is TGTGCCAGCAGTTTGGGGGACAGGGGTTCTGGGGCCAACGTCCTGACTTTC. Amino acids: CASSLGDRGSGANVLTF. The chain employs TRBV12-3 or TRBV12-4 and TRBJ2-6; 10 bases align to TRBD1. The V gene end was trimmed by 3 bases and the J gene end by 1 base; junction bases not matched to a gene: 3. CDR3 size: 17 residues.

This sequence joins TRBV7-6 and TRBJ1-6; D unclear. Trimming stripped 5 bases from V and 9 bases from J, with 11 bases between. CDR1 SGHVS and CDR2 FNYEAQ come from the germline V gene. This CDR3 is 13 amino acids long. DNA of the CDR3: TGTGCCAGCAGCCCTTCAGAGGTTTCACCCCTCCACTTT. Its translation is CASSPSEVSPLHF.

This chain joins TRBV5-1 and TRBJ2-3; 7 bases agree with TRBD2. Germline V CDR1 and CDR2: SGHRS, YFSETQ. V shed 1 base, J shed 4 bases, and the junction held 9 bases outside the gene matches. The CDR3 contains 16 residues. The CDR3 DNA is TGCGCCAGCAGCTTGAGCCCAGCGGGGAGGGCAGATACGCAGTATTTT. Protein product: CASSLSPAGRADTQYF.

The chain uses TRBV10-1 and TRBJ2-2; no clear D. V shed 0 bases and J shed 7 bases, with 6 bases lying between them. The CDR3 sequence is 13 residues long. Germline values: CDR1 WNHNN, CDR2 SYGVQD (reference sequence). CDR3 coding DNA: TGCGCCAGCAGTGAGTCACTTCACGGGGAGCTGTTTTTT. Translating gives CASSESLHGELFF.

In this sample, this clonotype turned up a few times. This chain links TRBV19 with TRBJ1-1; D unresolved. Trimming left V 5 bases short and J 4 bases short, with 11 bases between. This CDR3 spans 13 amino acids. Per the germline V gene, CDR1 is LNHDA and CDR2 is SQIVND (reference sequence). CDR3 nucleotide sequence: TGTGCCAGTAGTCCTGAGTTGTTCACTGAAGCTTTCTTT. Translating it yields CASSPELFTEAFF.

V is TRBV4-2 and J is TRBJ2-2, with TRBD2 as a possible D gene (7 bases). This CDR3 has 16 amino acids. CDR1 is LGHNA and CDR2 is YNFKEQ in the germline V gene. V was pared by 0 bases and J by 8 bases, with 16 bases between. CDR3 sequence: CASSQDKGGGTGELFF. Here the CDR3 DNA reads TGTGCCAGCAGCCAAGATAAGGGGGGAGGGACAGGGGAGCTGTTTTTT.

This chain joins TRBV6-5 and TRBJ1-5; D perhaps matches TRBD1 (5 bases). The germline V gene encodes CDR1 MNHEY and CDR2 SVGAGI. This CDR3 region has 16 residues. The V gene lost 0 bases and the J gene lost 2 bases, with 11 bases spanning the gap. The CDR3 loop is CASSYSERGRNQPQHF. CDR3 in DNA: TGTGCCAGCAGTTACTCCGAAAGGGGCCGCAATCAGCCCCAGCATTTT.

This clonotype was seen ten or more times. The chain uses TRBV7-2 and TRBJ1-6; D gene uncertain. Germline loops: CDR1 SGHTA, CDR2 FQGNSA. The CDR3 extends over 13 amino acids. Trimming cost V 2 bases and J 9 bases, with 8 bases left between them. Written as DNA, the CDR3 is TGTGCCAGCAGCTTATTAGGTGGTTCACCCCTCCACTTT. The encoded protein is CASSLLGGSPLHF.

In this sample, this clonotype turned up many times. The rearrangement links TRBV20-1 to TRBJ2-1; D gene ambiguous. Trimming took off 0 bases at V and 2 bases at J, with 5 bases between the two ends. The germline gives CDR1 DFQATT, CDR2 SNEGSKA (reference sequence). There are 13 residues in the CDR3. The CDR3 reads CSARERPYNEQFF. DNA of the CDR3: TGCAGTGCTAGAGAGAGGCCCTACAATGAGCAGTTCTTC.

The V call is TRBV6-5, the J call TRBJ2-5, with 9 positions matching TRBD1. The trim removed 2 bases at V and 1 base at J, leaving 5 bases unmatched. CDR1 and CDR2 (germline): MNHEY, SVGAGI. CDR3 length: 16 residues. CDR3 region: CASSYTGTGFQETQYF. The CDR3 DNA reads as TGTGCCAGCAGTTACACCGGGACAGGGTTCCAAGAGACCCAGTACTTC.

DNA for the CDR3: TGTGCCAGCAGTTTTGGGACAGGGGGGAGTCAGCCCCAGCATTTT. Amino acid sequence: CASSFGTGGSQPQHF. The chain joins TRBV12-3 or TRBV12-4 to TRBJ1-5; 11 bases agree with TRBD1. The CDR3 is made up of 15 amino acids. The J segment lost 6 bases and the V segment lost 3 bases, leaving 4 bases of the junction unmatched.

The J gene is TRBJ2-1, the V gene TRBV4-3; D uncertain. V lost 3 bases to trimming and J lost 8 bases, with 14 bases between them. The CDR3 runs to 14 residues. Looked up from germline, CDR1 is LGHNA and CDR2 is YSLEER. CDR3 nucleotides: TGCGCCAGCAGCCACCGGGCGGCGAAGGATGAGCAGTTCTTC. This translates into CASSHRAAKDEQFF.

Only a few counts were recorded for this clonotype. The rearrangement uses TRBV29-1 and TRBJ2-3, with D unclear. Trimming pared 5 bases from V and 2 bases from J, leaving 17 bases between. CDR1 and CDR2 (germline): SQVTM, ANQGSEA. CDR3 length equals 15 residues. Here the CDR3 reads CSVSAGSSFTDTQYF. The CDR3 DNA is TGCAGCGTTTCTGCCGGGTCCTCATTCACAGATACGCAGTATTTT.

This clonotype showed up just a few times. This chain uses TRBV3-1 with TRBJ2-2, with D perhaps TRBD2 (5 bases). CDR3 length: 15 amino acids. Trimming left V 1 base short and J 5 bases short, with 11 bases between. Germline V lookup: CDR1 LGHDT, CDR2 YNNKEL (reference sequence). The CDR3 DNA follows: TGTGCCAGCAGCCAAGGGGAGTCCCCTACCGGGGAGCTGTTTTTT. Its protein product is CASSQGESPTGELFF.